These T cell receptor beta chains were read from a single sample in a study of early T cells in non-severe SARS-CoV-2 infection. MiXCR was run by TCRdb on the 5' RACE reads, yielding one entry per CDR3 protein. Altogether tens of thousands of distinct CDR3 sequences are present, around 15% being singletons, with the ten largest covering approximately 3.3%. The sequenced material came from whole blood. These receptors were taken from an adult who was a healthcare worker with PCR-confirmed SARS-CoV-2 infection or an uninfected control (not recorded which). CDR3s include the opening cysteine and the closing phenylalanine or tryptophan. The order of the fields is J gene, clone size, D gene, V gene, CDR3 protein, CDR3 DNA. D genes are given only for firm matches. Expanded clones get a size class; other rows say once, few or many, or leave the size out.

>TRBJ1-4|many|NA|TRBV7-7
CTGGGVKDNEKLFF
TGTACTGGCGGGGGGGTCAAGGATAATGAAAAACTGTTTTTT
>TRBJ2-7|few|TRBD2|TRBV28
CASSLGGRDYEQYF
TGTGCCAGCAGTTTGGGCGGGAGGGACTACGAGCAGTACTTC
>TRBJ1-2|NA|NA|TRBV7-9
CASSSHTTAYGYTF
TGTGCCAGCAGCTCGCACACGACGGCTTATGGCTACACCTTC
>TRBJ1-2|many|NA|TRBV4-1
CASSQEGLYGYTF
TGCGCCAGCAGCCAGGAGGGACTGTATGGCTACACCTTC
>TRBJ1-2|few|NA|TRBV7-9
CASSGVHYGYTF
TGTGCCAGCAGTGGAGTACACTATGGCTACACCTTC
>TRBJ2-1|many|TRBD2|TRBV20-1
CSARDSRTSGFTSYNEQFF
TGCAGTGCTAGAGATTCGCGGACTAGCGGTTTTACCTCCTACAATGAGCAGTTCTTC
>TRBJ2-1|many|NA|TRBV20-1
CSAREPGATYNEQFF
TGCAGTGCTAGAGAGCCGGGAGCGACCTACAATGAGCAGTTCTTC
>TRBJ1-2|few|NA|TRBV11-1
CASSPDSSTYGYTF
TGTGCCAGCAGCCCGGACAGTTCTACCTATGGCTACACCTTC
>TRBJ2-5|NA|TRBD1|TRBV12-3/TRBV12-4
CASSPGQGRLETQYF
TGTGCCAGCAGTCCAGGACAGGGGCGGTTAGAGACCCAGTACTTC
>TRBJ2-2|NA|TRBD2|TRBV12-3/TRBV12-4
CASSRQRELAGELFF
TGTGCCAGCAGCAGGCAGCGGGAGTTGGCCGGGGAGCTGTTTTTT
>TRBJ1-5|NA|NA|TRBV20-1
CSARRGRDGSNQPQHF
TGCAGTGCTAGAAGGGGTAGGGACGGAAGCAATCAGCCCCAGCATTTT
>TRBJ1-2|many|NA|TRBV5-6
CASRGTDYGYTF
TGTGCCAGCAGAGGGACGGACTATGGCTACACCTTC
>TRBJ2-2|many|NA|TRBV5-1
CASSLGDVLLRDTGELFF
TGCGCCAGCAGCTTGGGAGACGTTCTCTTACGGGACACCGGGGAGCTGTTTTTT
>TRBJ2-1|NA|NA|TRBV2
CASTYTGAAFGNEQFF
TGTGCCAGCACCTATACGGGAGCGGCATTTGGGAATGAGCAGTTCTTC
>TRBJ2-3|once|NA|TRBV21-1
CATAGHSTDTQYF
TGTGCGACGGCGGGCCATAGCACAGATACGCAGTATTTT
>TRBJ2-1|NA|TRBD2|TRBV4-1
CASSQDFPGGFNEQFF
TGCGCCAGCAGCCAAGATTTTCCCGGGGGGTTCAATGAGCAGTTCTTC
>TRBJ1-5|few|NA|TRBV28
CASSILGGDNQPQHF
TGTGCCAGCAGCATACTAGGGGGGGACAATCAGCCCCAGCATTTT
>TRBJ2-7|many|NA|TRBV6-2/TRBV6-3
CASSYGVSYEQYF
TGTGCCAGCAGTTATGGGGTTAGTTACGAGCAGTACTTC
>TRBJ1-4|few|NA|TRBV20-1
CSALKPGTNEKLFF
TGCAGTGCTCTCAAGCCGGGCACTAATGAAAAACTGTTTTTT
>TRBJ2-3|many|NA|TRBV7-9
CASSFGGEADTQYF
TGTGCCAGCAGCTTCGGCGGGGAGGCAGATACGCAGTATTTT
>TRBJ2-1|few|NA|TRBV11-2
CASSLDREPFF
TGTGCCAGCAGCTTAGATCGCGAGCCGTTCTTC
>TRBJ2-4|many|NA|TRBV20-1
CSALLGLAKNIQYF
TGCAGTGCTCTGCTGGGACTAGCCAAAAACATTCAGTACTTC
>TRBJ2-5|many|NA|TRBV7-9
CASSARGNGETQYF
TGTGCCAGCAGCGCAAGGGGGAACGGGGAGACCCAGTACTTC
>TRBJ2-3|many|NA|TRBV4-1
CASSQDTVGGLRDTQYF
TGCGCCAGCAGCCAAGATACGGTAGGGGGGCTCAGGGATACGCAGTATTTT
>TRBJ1-2|NA|NA|TRBV12-3/TRBV12-4
CASSPAANYGYTF
TGTGCCAGCAGTCCGGCAGCTAACTATGGCTACACCTTC
>TRBJ2-1|few|NA|TRBV11-2
CASSLDPGALNEQFF
TGTGCCAGCAGCTTAGACCCGGGAGCCCTCAATGAGCAGTTCTTC
>TRBJ2-5|many|NA|TRBV10-2
CASSSIQGTMETQYF
TGCGCCAGCAGCTCAATTCAGGGGACTATGGAGACCCAGTACTTC
>TRBJ1-2|many|NA|TRBV19
CASSSGGRGDYGYTF
TGTGCCAGTAGTAGTGGCGGTCGAGGCGACTATGGCTACACCTTC
>TRBJ2-7|many|TRBD2|TRBV11-2
CASSVTSGSVYEQYF
TGTGCCAGCAGCGTGACTAGCGGGAGTGTTTACGAGCAGTACTTC
>TRBJ2-3|many|NA|TRBV5-1
CASSSDILTDTQYF
TGCGCCAGCAGCAGTGACATCCTCACAGATACGCAGTATTTT
>TRBJ2-1|many|NA|TRBV2
CASRLLRAAVGNEQFF
TGTGCCAGCAGGCTTCTGAGGGCGGCCGTCGGCAATGAGCAGTTCTTC
>TRBJ2-7|NA|NA|TRBV25-1
CASSAGHEQYF
TGTGCCAGCAGTGCTGGGCACGAGCAGTACTTC
>TRBJ2-2|many|TRBD2|TRBV5-1
CASSIGTSGMTGELFF
TGCGCCAGCAGCATCGGGACTAGCGGGATGACCGGGGAGCTGTTTTTT
>TRBJ2-3|many|TRBD1|TRBV15
CATSRGTGTDTQYF
TGTGCCACCAGCAGAGGGACAGGGACAGATACGCAGTATTTT
>TRBJ2-7|few|NA|TRBV5-4
CASSSRAPGRNEQYF
TGTGCCAGCAGCTCACGGGCCCCTGGTAGGAACGAGCAGTACTTC
>TRBJ1-4|NA|NA|TRBV7-3
CASSLTREKLFF
TGTGCCAGCAGCTTAACTAGAGAAAAACTGTTTTTT
>TRBJ2-3|few|TRBD2|TRBV7-6
CASSFGTSESDTQYF
TGTGCCAGCAGCTTCGGGACTAGCGAGTCAGATACGCAGTATTTT
>TRBJ1-2|few|TRBD1|TRBV11-2
CASSAPSGGDGGYTF
TGTGCCAGCAGCGCGCCCTCAGGGGGCGACGGTGGCTACACCTTC
>TRBJ2-7|NA|NA|TRBV29-1
CSVDWGNEQYF
TGCAGCGTTGACTGGGGAAACGAGCAGTACTTC
>TRBJ1-1|few|NA|TRBV6-5
CASSYLGRRETEAFF
TGTGCCAGCAGTTATCTAGGACGGCGAGAAACGGAAGCTTTCTTT
>TRBJ2-1|NA|TRBD1|TRBV20-1
CSVPDRGNNEQFF
TGCAGTGTCCCGGACAGGGGGAACAATGAGCAGTTCTTC
>TRBJ2-7|many|NA|TRBV20-1
CSARDLHEQYF
TGCAGTGCTAGAGATCTCCACGAGCAGTACTTC
>TRBJ2-5|NA|NA|TRBV21-1
CASSRPGGWRETQYF
TGTGCCAGCAGTCGACCGGGGGGATGGCGAGAGACCCAGTACTTC
>TRBJ2-7|few|NA|TRBV19
CASSIIGVDYEQYF
TGTGCCAGTAGTATCATAGGGGTCGACTACGAGCAGTACTTC
>TRBJ2-5|few|TRBD1|TRBV29-1
CSGYQGARGETQYF
TGCAGCGGATATCAGGGGGCTAGAGGAGAGACCCAGTACTTC
>TRBJ2-5|few|NA|TRBV20-1
CSAEFQGLQETQYF
TGCAGTGCCGAGTTCCAAGGACTCCAAGAGACCCAGTACTTC
>TRBJ2-5|NA|NA|TRBV7-2
CASSPPTSRFATQYF
TGTGCCAGCAGCCCCCCAACCTCCCGGTTTGCGACCCAGTACTTC
>TRBJ2-7|once|TRBD2|TRBV3-1
CASSQVTSSGSPYEQYF
TGTGCCAGCAGCCAAGTGACCTCTAGCGGGAGCCCCTACGAGCAGTACTTC
>TRBJ2-1|many|TRBD2|TRBV19
CASSAGTSGSIYEQFF
TGTGCCAGTAGTGCCGGGACTAGCGGGAGTATCTATGAGCAGTTCTTC
>TRBJ2-7|NA|TRBD2|TRBV6-6
CASNSLGGGHEQYF
TGTGCCAGCAATTCTCTCGGGGGGGGGCACGAGCAGTACTTC
>TRBJ1-1|few|NA|TRBV10-3
CAIRAGSLNTEAFF
TGTGCCATCAGAGCGGGCAGTTTGAACACTGAAGCTTTCTTT
>TRBJ1-1|many|NA|TRBV2
CASSAYRNTEAFF
TGTGCCAGCAGTGCTTACAGGAACACTGAAGCTTTCTTT
>TRBJ2-7|few|TRBD2|TRBV29-1
CSVGGLAGGGSEQYF
TGCAGCGTTGGGGGACTAGCGGGAGGGGGCTCCGAGCAGTACTTC